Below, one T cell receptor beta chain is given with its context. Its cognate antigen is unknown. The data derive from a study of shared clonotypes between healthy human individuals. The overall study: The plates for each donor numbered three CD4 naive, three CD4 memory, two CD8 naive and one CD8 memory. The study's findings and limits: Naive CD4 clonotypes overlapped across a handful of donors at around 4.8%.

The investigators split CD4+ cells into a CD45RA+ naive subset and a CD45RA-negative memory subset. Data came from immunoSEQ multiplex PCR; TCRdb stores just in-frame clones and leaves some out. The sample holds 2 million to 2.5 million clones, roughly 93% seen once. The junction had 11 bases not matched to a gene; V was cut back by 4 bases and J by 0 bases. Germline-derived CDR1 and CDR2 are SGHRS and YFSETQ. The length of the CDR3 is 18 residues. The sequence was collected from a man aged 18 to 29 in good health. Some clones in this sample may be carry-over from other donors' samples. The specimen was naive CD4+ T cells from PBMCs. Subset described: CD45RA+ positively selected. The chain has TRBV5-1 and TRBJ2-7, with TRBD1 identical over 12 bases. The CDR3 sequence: CASSLGTGGGKGSYEQYF. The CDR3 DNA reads TGCGCCAGCAGCCTTGGGACAGGGGGCGGCAAGGGCTCCTACGAGCAGTACTTC.